This T cell receptor beta chain was identified during a study of OX40 agonist ivuxolimab in advanced cancers. Across the study: Patients received ivuxolimab, an agonistic anti-OX40 (CD134) antibody.

The V gene's germline CDR1 is SNHLY and CDR2 FYNNEI. V lost 0 bases, J lost 0 bases, and 24 bases lay in between. CDR3 length: 20 residues. Method: immunoSEQ multiplex PCR; TCRdb's copy keeps in-frame clones and lacks some. The table includes 60,000 to 70,000 clones, more than 65% detected once. Study outcomes and limitations: CD8+ T cells showed, on average, more clonal expansion than CD4+ cells. Blood T cells, both CD4+ and CD8+, expanded clonally by week 6 at 0.1 to 3.0 mg/kg.

Comments on this clone: Antigen unknown.

This specimen was CD4+ or CD8+ T cells sorted from blood, taken in a trial of the OX40 agonist ivuxolimab. This TCR came from an adult with an advanced solid tumor such as melanoma, head and neck, liver or kidney cancer. The V gene is TRBV2, the J gene TRBJ2-7, with D uncertain. The CDR3 here is CASSEAFTPPGRPSSYEQYV. DNA for the CDR3: TGTGCCAGCAGTGAAGCGTTCACCCCCCCCGGACGCCCGAGCTCCTACGAGCAGTACGTC.